This note documents a single T cell receptor beta chain sequence. The antigen is not known. The sample is drawn from a study of post-analysis software for immune sequencing data. CDR3 length: 15 amino acids. V lost 1 base to trimming and J lost 8 bases, with 16 bases between them. Each TCR beta cDNA library carried unique molecular identifiers. Researchers reported roughly 0.5 million cDNA molecules coming from around 1 to 10 million T cells. TCRdb re-called the PCR reads with MiXCR, one entry per CDR3 protein. The sample lists a few hundred thousand distinct CDR3 sequences, approximately 39% seen once, with under 9% in the top ten. Broader study findings: Five TRBV segments occurring more often in patients than controls included TRBV5-6, TRBV5-1 and TRBV20-1.

V and J are TRBV12-3 or TRBV12-4 and TRBJ2-3; D possibly matches TRBD1 or TRBD2 (5 bases each). The source material was blood. The receptor was derived from a girl aged 2-10 years with multiple sclerosis. The CDR3 nucleotides are TGTGCCAGCAGTTTAGAAGGGACGCAGGCCGCTACGCAGTATTTT. This translates into CASSLEGTQAATQYF.